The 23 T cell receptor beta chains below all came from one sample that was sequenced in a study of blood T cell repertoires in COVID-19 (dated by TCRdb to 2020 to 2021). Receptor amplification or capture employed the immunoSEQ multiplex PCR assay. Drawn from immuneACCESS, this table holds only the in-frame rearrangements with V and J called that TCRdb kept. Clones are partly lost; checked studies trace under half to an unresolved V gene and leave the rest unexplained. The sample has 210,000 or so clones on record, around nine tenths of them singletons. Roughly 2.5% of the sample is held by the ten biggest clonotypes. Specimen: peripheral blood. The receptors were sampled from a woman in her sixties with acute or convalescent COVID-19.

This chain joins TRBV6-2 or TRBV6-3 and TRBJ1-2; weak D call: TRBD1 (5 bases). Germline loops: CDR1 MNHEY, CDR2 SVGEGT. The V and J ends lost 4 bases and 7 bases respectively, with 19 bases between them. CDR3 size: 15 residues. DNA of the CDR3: TGTGCCAGCAGTTGGGCTTACGGTAGGGGATTTGGCTACACCTTC. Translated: CASSWAYGRGFGYTF.

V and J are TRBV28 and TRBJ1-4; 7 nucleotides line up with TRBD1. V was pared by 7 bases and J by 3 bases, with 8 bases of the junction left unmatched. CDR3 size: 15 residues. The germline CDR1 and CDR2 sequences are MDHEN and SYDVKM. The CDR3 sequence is CASTSTGVPNEKLFF. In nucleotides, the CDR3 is TGTGCCAGCACCTCCACAGGGGTGCCTAATGAAAAACTGTTTTTT. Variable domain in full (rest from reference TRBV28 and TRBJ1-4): DVKVTQSSRYLVKRTGEKVFLECVQDMDHENMFWYRQDPGLGLRLIYFSYDVKMKEKGDIPEGYSVSREKKERFSLILESASTNQTSMYLCASTSTGVPNEKLFFGSGTQLSVL.

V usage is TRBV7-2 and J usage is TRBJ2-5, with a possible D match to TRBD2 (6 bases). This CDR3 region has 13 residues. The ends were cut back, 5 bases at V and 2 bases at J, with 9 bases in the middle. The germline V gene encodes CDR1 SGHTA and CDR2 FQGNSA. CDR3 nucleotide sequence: TGTGCCAGCAGCCGGGGACTTCAAGAGACCCAGTACTTC. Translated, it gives CASSRGLQETQYF.

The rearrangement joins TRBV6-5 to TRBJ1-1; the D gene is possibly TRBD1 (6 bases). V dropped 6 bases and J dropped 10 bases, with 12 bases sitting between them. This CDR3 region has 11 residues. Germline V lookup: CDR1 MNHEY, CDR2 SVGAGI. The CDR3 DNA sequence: TGTGCCAGCAGAGGACAGAGGGGAGCTTTCTTT. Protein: CASRGQRGAFF.

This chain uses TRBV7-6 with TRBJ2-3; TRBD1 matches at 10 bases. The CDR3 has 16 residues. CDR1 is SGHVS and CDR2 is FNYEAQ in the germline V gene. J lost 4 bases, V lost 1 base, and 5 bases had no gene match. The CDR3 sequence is CASSLEGTGVADTQYF. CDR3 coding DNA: TGTGCCAGCAGCTTAGAAGGGACAGGGGTTGCAGATACGCAGTATTTT.

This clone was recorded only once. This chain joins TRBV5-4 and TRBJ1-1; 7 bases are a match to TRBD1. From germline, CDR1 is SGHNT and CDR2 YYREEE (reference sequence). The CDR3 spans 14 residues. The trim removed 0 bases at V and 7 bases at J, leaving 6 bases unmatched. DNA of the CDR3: TGTGCCAGCAGCTTGGGACAGGGTTATTTTGAAGCTTTCTTT. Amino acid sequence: CASSLGQGYFEAFF. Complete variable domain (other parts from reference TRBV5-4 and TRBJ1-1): ETGVTQSPTHLIKTRGQQVTLRCSSQSGHNTVSWYQQALGQGPQFIFQYYREEENGRGNFPPRFSGLQFPNYSSELNVNALELDDSALYLCASSLGQGYFEAFFGQGTRLTVV.

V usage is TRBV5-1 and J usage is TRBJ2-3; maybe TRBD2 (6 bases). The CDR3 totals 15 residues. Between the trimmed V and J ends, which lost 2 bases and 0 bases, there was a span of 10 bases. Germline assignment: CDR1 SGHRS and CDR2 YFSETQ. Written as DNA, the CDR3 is TGCGCCAGCAGCTTTTACGGGGGTAGCACAGATACGCAGTATTTT. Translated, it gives CASSFYGGSTDTQYF.

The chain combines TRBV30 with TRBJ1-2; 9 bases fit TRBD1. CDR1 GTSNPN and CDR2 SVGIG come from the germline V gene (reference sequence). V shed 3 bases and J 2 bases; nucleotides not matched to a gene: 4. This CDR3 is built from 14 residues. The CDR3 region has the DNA TGTGCCTGGAGAGGGACAGGGAGCAACTATGGCTACACCTTC. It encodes CAWRGTGSNYGYTF.

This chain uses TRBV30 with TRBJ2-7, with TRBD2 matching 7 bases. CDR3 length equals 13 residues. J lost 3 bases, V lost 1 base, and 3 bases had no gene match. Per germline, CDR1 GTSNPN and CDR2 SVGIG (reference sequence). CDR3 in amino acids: CAWSDTSDYEQYF. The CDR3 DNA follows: TGTGCCTGGAGTGATACTAGCGACTACGAGCAGTACTTC.

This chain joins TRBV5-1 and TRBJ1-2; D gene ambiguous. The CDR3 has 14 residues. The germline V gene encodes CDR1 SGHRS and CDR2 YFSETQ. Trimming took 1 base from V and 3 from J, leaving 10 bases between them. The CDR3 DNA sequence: TGCGCCAGCAGCTTGAGCGGCGGGGACTATGGCTACACCTTC. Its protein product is CASSLSGGDYGYTF.

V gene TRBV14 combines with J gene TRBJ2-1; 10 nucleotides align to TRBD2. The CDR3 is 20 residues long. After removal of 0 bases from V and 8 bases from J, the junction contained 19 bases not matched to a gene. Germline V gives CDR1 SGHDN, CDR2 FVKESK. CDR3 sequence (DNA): TGTGCCAGCAGCCAAGATTATTTAGGAGCTAGCGGGAGCCTTGGATATGAGCAGTTCTTC. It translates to CASSQDYLGASGSLGYEQFF.

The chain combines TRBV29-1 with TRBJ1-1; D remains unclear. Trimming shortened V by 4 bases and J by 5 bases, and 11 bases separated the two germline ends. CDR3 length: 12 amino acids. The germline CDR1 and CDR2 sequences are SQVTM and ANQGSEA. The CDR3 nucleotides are TGCAGCGTTGGAGGTTCGGAGACTGAAGCTTTCTTT. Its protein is CSVGGSETEAFF.

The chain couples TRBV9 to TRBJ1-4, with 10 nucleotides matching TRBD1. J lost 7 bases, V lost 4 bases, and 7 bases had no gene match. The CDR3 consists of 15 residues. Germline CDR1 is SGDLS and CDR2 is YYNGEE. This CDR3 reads CASSLGTGVGEKLFF. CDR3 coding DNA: TGTGCCAGCAGCTTAGGGACAGGGGTGGGTGAAAAACTGTTTTTT.

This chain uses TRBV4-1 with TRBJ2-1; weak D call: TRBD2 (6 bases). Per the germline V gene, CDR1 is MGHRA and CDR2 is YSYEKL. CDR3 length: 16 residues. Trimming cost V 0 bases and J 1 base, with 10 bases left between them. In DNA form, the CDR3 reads TGCGCCAGCAGCCAAGACGGGGCGGGGTCCTACAATGAGCAGTTCTTC. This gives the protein CASSQDGAGSYNEQFF.

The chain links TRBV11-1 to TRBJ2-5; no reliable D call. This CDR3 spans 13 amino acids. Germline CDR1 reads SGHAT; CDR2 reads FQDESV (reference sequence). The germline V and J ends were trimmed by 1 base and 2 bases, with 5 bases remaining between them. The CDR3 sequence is CASSLGLQETQYF. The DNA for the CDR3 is TGTGCCAGCAGCTTAGGGCTTCAAGAGACCCAGTACTTC.

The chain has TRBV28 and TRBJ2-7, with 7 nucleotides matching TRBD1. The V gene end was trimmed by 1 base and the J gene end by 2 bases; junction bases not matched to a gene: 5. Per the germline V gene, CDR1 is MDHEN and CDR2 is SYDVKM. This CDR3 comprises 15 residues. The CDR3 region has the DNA TGTGCCAGCAGTTTATATTCCGACAGGGCCTACGAGCAGTACTTC. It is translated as CASSLYSDRAYEQYF. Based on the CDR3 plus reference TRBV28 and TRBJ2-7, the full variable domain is DVKVTQSSRYLVKRTGEKVFLECVQDMDHENMFWYRQDPGLGLRLIYFSYDVKMKEKGDIPEGYSVSREKKERFSLILESASTNQTSMYLCASSLYSDRAYEQYFGPGTRLTVT.

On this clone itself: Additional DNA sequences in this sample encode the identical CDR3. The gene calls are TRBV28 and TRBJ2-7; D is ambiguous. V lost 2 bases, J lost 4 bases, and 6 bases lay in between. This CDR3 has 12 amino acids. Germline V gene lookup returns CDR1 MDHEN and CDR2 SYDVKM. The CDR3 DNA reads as TGTGCCAGCAGTTTAGCCGGGTACGAGCAGTACTTC. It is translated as CASSLAGYEQYF.

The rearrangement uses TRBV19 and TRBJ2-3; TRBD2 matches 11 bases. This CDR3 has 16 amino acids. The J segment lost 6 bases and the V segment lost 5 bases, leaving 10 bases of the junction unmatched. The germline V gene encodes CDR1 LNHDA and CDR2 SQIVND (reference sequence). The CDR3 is CASSAPGLAAGDTQYF. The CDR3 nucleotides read TGTGCCAGTAGTGCTCCGGGACTAGCGGCCGGGGATACGCAGTATTTT.

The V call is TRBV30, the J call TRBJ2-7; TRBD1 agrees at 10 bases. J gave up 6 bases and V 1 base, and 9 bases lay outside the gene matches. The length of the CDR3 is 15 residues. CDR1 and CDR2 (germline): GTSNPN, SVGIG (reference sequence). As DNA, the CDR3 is TGTGCCTGGAGTGGGGGTTGGACAGGGGGTGGCGAGCAGTACTTC. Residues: CAWSGGWTGGGEQYF.

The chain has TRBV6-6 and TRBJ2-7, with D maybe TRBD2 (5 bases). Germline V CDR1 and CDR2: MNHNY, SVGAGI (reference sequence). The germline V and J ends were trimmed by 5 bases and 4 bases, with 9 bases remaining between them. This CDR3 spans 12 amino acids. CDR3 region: CASSQRIYEQYF. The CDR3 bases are TGTGCCAGCAGTCAGCGGATTTACGAGCAGTACTTC.

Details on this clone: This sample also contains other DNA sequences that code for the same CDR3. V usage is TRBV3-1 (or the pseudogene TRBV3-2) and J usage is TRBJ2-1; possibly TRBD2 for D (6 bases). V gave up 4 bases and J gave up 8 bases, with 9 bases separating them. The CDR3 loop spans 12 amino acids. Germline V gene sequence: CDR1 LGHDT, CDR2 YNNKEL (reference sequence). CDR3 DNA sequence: TGTGCCAGCAGCCGACGACTAGATGAGCAGTTCTTC. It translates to CASSRRLDEQFF.

CDR3 sequence reads: CASSLPGQGQGEQYF. For the CDR3, the DNA is TGCGCCAGCAGCTTACCGGGACAGGGCCAGGGGGAGCAGTACTTC. The rearrangement links TRBV5-1 to TRBJ2-7; 9 nucleotides agree with TRBD1. The CDR3 totals 15 residues. In germline, CDR1 is SGHRS, CDR2 YFSETQ. V lost 2 bases, J lost 7 bases, and 10 bases stayed unmatched. Full variable domain (remainder filled in from reference TRBV5-1 and TRBJ2-7): KAGVTQTPRYLIKTRGQQVTLSCSPISGHRSVSWYQQTPGQGLQFLFEYFSETQRNKGNFPGRFSGRQFSNSRSEMNVSTLELGDSALYLCASSLPGQGQGEQYFGPGTRLTVT.

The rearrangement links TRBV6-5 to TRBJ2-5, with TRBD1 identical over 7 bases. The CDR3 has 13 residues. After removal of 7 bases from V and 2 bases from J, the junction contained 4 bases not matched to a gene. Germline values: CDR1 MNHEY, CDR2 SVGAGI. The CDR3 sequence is CASTSTGQETQYF. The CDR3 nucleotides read TGTGCCAGCACATCGACAGGGCAAGAGACCCAGTACTTC.